Below, 13 T cell receptor beta chains from the same sample are listed, as sequenced in a study of long-term antiretroviral therapy in people with HIV. Researchers ran immunoSEQ v3.0 at survey level. The assay was immunoSEQ multiplex PCR, and TCRdb's table has in-frame clones only and misses some. The sample yields thousands of clones, around 74% seen once. Material: unsorted PBMCs, obtained 0.1 years before starting antiretroviral therapy. The receptors come from a man between 18 and 35 years old with HIV.

This clone was seen more than once but under ten times. The chain links TRBV28 to TRBJ1-5; 9 bases map to TRBD1. The ends lost 3 bases at V and 0 bases at J; junction bases unmatched: 9. CDR1 and CDR2 from the germline V gene are MDHEN and SYDVKM. This CDR3 spans 18 amino acids. The DNA of the CDR3 is TGTGCCAGCAGTTTCGCGGGACAGGGACGATATAGCAATCAGCCCCAGCATTTT. This encodes CASSFAGQGRYSNQPQHF. Full variable domain (missing parts from reference TRBV28 and TRBJ1-5): DVKVTQSSRYLVKRTGEKVFLECVQDMDHENMFWYRQDPGLGLRLIYFSYDVKMKEKGDIPEGYSVSREKKERFSLILESASTNQTSMYLCASSFAGQGRYSNQPQHFGDGTRLSIL.

The gene calls are TRBV5-1 and TRBJ2-7; no firm D call. Trimming removed 4 bases at V and 2 bases at J, with 13 bases between. Germline lookup yields CDR1 SGHRS and CDR2 YFSETQ. The length of the CDR3 is 14 residues. The CDR3 protein is CASSGATVAYEQYF. The CDR3 nucleotides read TGCGCCAGCAGCGGTGCGACGGTAGCCTACGAGCAGTACTTC.

The chain has TRBV7-6 and TRBJ2-1; D unclear. V was clipped by 1 base and J by 7 bases, with 2 bases between them. CDR1 is SGHVS, CDR2 FNYEAQ, per germline. CDR3 length equals 11 residues. The CDR3 region has the DNA TGTGCCAGCAGCTTAGGTAATGAGCAGTTCTTC. Its protein is CASSLGNEQFF.

This chain uses TRBV7-6 with TRBJ2-1; the match to TRBD2 covers 7 bases. This CDR3 contains 16 residues. Germline V gene sequence: CDR1 SGHVS, CDR2 FNYEAQ. The junction had 15 bases not matched to a gene; V was cut back by 4 bases and J by 9 bases. CDR3 sequence reads: CASSSTLGEGIIEQFF. As DNA, the CDR3 is TGTGCCAGCAGCTCAACCCTTGGGGAGGGGATTATTGAGCAGTTCTTC.

This clone was seen a single time. V gene TRBV6-1 combines with J gene TRBJ2-7; D tentatively fits TRBD1 or TRBD2 (5 bases each). The CDR3 is 13 residues long. Germline CDR1 is MNHNS and CDR2 is SASEGT. V was shortened by 11 bases and J by 7 bases, with 21 bases between the two germline ends. In nucleotides, the CDR3 is TGTGCCCAGATGGTGGGACCCCTGAGGGAGCAGTACGTC. Translated: CAQMVGPLREQYV.

The genes are TRBV10-2 and TRBJ1-5; the D gene is possibly TRBD1 (5 bases). This CDR3 region has 16 residues. The germline V gene encodes CDR1 WSHSY and CDR2 SAAADI. V shed 2 bases and J shed 0 bases, with 11 bases lying between them. The CDR3 spells CASSEGGIYSNQPQHF. CDR3 nucleotides: TGCGCCAGCAGTGAGGGGGGGATTTATAGCAATCAGCCCCAGCATTTT.

The V gene is TRBV19, the J gene TRBJ1-5; D is possibly TRBD1 (5 bases). Germline V CDR1 and CDR2: LNHDA, SQIVND (reference sequence). The CDR3 consists of 18 residues. Trimming cost V 4 bases and J 0 bases, with 19 bases left between them. CDR3 region: CASSRGRQTGHSNQPQHF. CDR3 sequence (DNA): TGTGCCAGTAGTAGGGGCCGACAGACTGGGCATAGCAATCAGCCCCAGCATTTT.

The V gene is TRBV27, the J gene TRBJ2-3, with a possible D match to TRBD1 (5 bases). Trimming cost V 8 bases and J 0 bases, with 9 bases left between them. CDR1 is MNHEY and CDR2 is SMNVEV in the germline V gene (reference sequence). CDR3 size: 13 residues. CDR3 loop: CASRTLSTDTQYF. The CDR3 region has the DNA TGTGCCAGCCGGACACTTAGCACAGATACGCAGTATTTT.

This clone has just one count. The rearrangement links TRBV9 to TRBJ2-2; D uncertain. CDR1 and CDR2 from the germline V gene are SGDLS and YYNGEE. The ends were cut back, 4 bases at V and 3 bases at J, with 10 bases in the middle. This CDR3 has 14 amino acids. The CDR3 is CASSTSDHTGELFF. In DNA, the CDR3 is TGTGCCAGCAGCACCAGCGACCACACCGGGGAGCTGTTTTTT.

This chain joins TRBV6-6 and TRBJ2-7; the D call may be TRBD1 or TRBD2 (5 bases each). This CDR3 is 15 amino acids long. V was trimmed by 5 bases and J by 7 bases, leaving 21 bases between them. Germline CDR1 MNHNY, CDR2 SVGAGI (reference sequence). The CDR3 reads CASSDRGPEAEEQYV. CDR3 DNA sequence: TGTGCCAGCAGTGACCGGGGCCCCGAAGCAGAGGAGCAGTACGTC.

The CDR3 region is CASSLSGTTEAFF. CDR3 bases: TGTGCCAGCAGCTTATCTGGGACTACTGAAGCTTTCTTT. The J gene is TRBJ1-1, the V gene TRBV7-3; D might be TRBD1 (5 bases). V was trimmed by 2 bases and J by 5 bases, leaving 9 bases between them. There are 13 residues in the CDR3. Germline V gene data show CDR1 as SGHTA and CDR2 as FQGTGA.

The gene calls are TRBV7-3 and TRBJ2-6, with no clear D. Trimming removed 2 bases from V and 4 bases from J, with 3 bases in between. Per the germline V gene, CDR1 is SGHTA and CDR2 is FQGTGA. There are 13 residues in the CDR3. CDR3 sequence reads: CASSLGGANVLTF. In DNA, the CDR3 is TGTGCCAGCAGCTTAGGAGGGGCCAACGTCCTGACTTTC.

The J gene is TRBJ2-2, the V gene TRBV7-9, with 9 bases identical to TRBD1. This CDR3 contains 15 residues. The V and J ends lost 8 bases and 7 bases, in that order; junction bases with no gene match: 11. CDR1 and CDR2 from the germline V gene are SEHNR and FQNEAQ (reference sequence). For the CDR3, the DNA is TGTGCCAGCCACCGGGACAGGGATGTAATCGGGGAGCTGTTTTTT. The encoded protein is CASHRDRDVIGELFF.